This T cell receptor beta chain was obtained from a study of read filtering for tumor transcriptome and immune sequencing. Study-wide background: By R-ISS, stages I, II and III held roughly 8, 16 and 7 patients. TCR-mapped reads were about 3.5 to 11 million with IR-seq versus roughly 75 to 1,400 with RNA-seq. Study observations and caveats: Even smaller IR-seq throughput identified most shared clonotypes.

This library used approximately 390 ng RNA and molecular barcoded adaptors spanning alpha/delta and beta/gamma chains. A single record per CDR3 protein comes from TCRdb applying MiXCR to the reads. The sample lists some 120,000 distinct CDR3 sequences; approximately 12% were seen once. From germline, CDR1 is DFQATT and CDR2 SNEGSKA (reference sequence). J lost 12 bases, V lost 3 bases, and 8 bases had no gene match. This CDR3 is built from 14 residues. This clonotype was observed many times. Its specificity is not known. The chain recombines TRBV20-1 with TRBJ2-1; 13 nucleotides align to TRBD2. Sequenced sample: a population of CD138-negative cells sorted from bone marrow. The origin of this receptor is a donor aged 40 or over with multiple myeloma. CDR3 region: CSASTSGGAEVQFF. DNA of the CDR3: TGCAGTGCTAGTACTAGCGGGGGGGCAGAGGTGCAGTTCTTC.